This T cell receptor beta chain was recovered during a study of cytomegalovirus exposure and HLA in healthy donors. The PCR ran on 60 Vbeta and 13 Jbeta primers. How the authors handled the data: Roughly 11 million of the roughly 80 million unique TCR beta chains counted in a later analysis were shared. Generated by immunoSEQ multiplex PCR, the TCRdb table keeps only in-frame clones and is missing some. That table supplies the V and J calls and clone size; D and trimming were determined from the DNA. The table records some 190,000 clones, around 87% of them present only once. Sequenced input: PBMCs. The source of this sequence is a woman between 18 and 30 years old in good health and CMV-seronegative.

The CDR3 region is CASSLDPLAIETQYF. CDR3 DNA: TGTGCCAGCAGCTTAGATCCCCTAGCTATAGAGACCCAGTACTTC. The chain employs TRBV7-2 and TRBJ2-5; possibly TRBD2 for D (5 bases). Per the germline V gene, CDR1 is SGHTA and CDR2 is FQGNSA. CDR3 size: 15 residues. With 1 base removed from V and 4 bases from J, the gap between germline ends came to 13 bases.